This TCR beta chain appears in the sequencing data of a study of blood T cell repertoires in COVID-19. Study in general: In each case, the material was cDNA or gDNA derived from T cells, B-cell-depleted T cells, or PBMCs.

The germline gives CDR1 SNHLY, CDR2 FYNNEI. The CDR3 totals 14 residues. V lost 5 bases, J lost 5 bases, and 4 bases stayed unmatched. In the study's own analysis: Researchers report that nucleated cell counts were estimated from reference gene primer amplification. Generated by immunoSEQ multiplex PCR, the TCRdb table keeps only in-frame clones and is missing some. V and J calls and clone size are given by that table; D and trimming were obtained from the DNA. This table has under 300,000 clones, approximately 83% appearing once. The chain joins TRBV2 to TRBJ2-3, with TRBD2 matching over 10 bases. This receptor was identified in a man aged 25-45 years who had recovered from COVID-19. The specimen was peripheral blood. CDR3 coding DNA: TGTGCCAGCAGTCTCAGCGGGGGGGGAGATACGCAGTATTTT. It translates to CASSLSGGGDTQYF.